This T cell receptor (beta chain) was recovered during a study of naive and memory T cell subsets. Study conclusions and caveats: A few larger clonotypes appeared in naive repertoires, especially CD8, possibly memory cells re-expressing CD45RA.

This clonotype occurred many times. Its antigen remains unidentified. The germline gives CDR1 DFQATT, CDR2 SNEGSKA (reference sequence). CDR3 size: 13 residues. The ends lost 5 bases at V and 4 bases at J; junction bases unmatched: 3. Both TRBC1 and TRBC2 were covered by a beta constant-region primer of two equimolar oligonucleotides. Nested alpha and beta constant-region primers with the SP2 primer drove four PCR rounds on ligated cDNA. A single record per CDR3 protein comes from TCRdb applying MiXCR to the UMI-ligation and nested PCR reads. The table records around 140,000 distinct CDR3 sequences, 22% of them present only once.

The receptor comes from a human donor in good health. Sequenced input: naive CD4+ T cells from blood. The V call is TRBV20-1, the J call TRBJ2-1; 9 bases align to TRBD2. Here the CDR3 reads CSAVAGAYNEQFF. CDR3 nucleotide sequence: TGCAGTGCTGTAGCGGGAGCGTACAATGAGCAGTTCTTC.